This T cell receptor (beta chain) was captured by sequencing in a study of cytomegalovirus exposure and HLA in healthy donors. Looking at the study overall: Approximately 85 million unique TCRs from HLA-typed donors made up an early data release.

There are a few counts of this clone. 13 Jbeta primers and 60 Vbeta primers were used for the PCR. Sequenced by immunoSEQ multiplex PCR; TCRdb stores in-frame clones only, minus some. The sample records roughly 140,000 clones, 64% being singletons. The CDR3 extends over 16 amino acids. Germline values: CDR1 LGHNA, CDR2 YNFKEQ. The V gene lost 1 base and the J gene lost 6 bases, with 17 bases spanning the gap. The sequenced sample was PBMCs. This chain uses TRBV4-2 with TRBJ2-3; D is unresolved. This clonotype was sampled from a woman aged 30 to 39 in good health and CMV-seropositive. This CDR3 is CASSQAYKTMGDTQYF. The CDR3 bases are TGTGCCAGCAGCCAAGCCTACAAAACGATGGGCGATACGCAGTATTTT.